This T cell receptor (beta chain) stems from a study of T cells in Graves' hyperthyroidism and ophthalmopathy. Study-level findings and limits: A model built on 13 V-J features separated ophthalmopathy from stable hyperthyroidism. Most expanded thyroid clonotypes above 0.001 also appeared in blood. The model made its ophthalmopathy prediction, and onset followed a median approximately six months later.

The CDR3 length is 14 residues. V gave up 6 bases and J gave up 0 bases; unmatched junction bases: 5. The germline V gene has CDR1 SGHTA and CDR2 FQGNSA. This clonotype was counted at least ten times. Its target is not known. Every diagnosis used clinical symptoms, serum thyroxine and TRAb, thyroid ultrasound and orbital computed tomography. RNA transcripts yielded amplified TCR beta CDR3 regions. With the HTBI primer set, the TCR CDR3 went through a first round of RT-PCR. MiXCR was run by TCRdb on the multiplex PCR reads, yielding one entry per CDR3 protein. The sample has 550,000 to 700,000 distinct CDR3 sequences; around 42% are singletons.

The specimen was peripheral blood or thyroid tissue (not recorded which). The sequence was collected from an adult woman with Graves' disease, either hyperthyroidism or ophthalmopathy (not recorded which). J is TRBJ2-7 and V is TRBV7-2, with 7 bases identical to TRBD1. CDR3 in DNA: TGTGCCAGCAGTTGGACAGGAACCTCCTACGAGCAGTACTTC. Amino acid sequence: CASSWTGTSYEQYF.